Each of the 14 T cell receptor beta chains below was sequenced from the same sample in a study of neurological immune-mediated disorders (dated 2019 in TCRdb). The library relied on 5' RACE. The sequencer was an Illumina HiSeq 2500. TCRdb ran its own pipeline on the public reads, namely fastp trimming at Q25 and MiXCR clone calling, and kept in-frame beta chains. Rows with one shared CDR3 protein collapse into an entry with the most common genes and DNA. In all, the sample holds about 60,000 distinct CDR3 sequences, and about 3.5% of those were seen once. Over 2% of the sample is held by the ten biggest clonotypes. The sample comprised PBMCs. The receptors here all came from a woman aged 50 to 65 with multiple sclerosis.

The table lists this clonotype with many counts. The J gene is TRBJ1-2, the V gene TRBV6-6, with no clear D. V dropped 2 bases and J dropped 4 bases, with 11 bases sitting between them. CDR1 MNHNY and CDR2 SVGAGI come from the germline V gene (reference sequence). This CDR3 region has 14 residues. The DNA of the CDR3 is TGTGCCAGCAGTTACGGCCCGGGAGTCTATGGCTACACCTTC. Amino acids: CASSYGPGVYGYTF.

This clonotype was detected ten times or more. The chain has TRBV24-1 and TRBJ2-1; 11 bases agree with TRBD2. The V and J ends lost 4 bases and 5 bases, in that order; junction bases with no gene match: 12. CDR1 and CDR2 (germline): KGHDR, SFDVKD. The CDR3 covers 18 residues. CDR3 DNA sequence: TGTGCCACCAGTGACCCAACTAGCGGGAGCCCTTCCGACAATGAGCAGTTCTTC. Residues: CATSDPTSGSPSDNEQFF.

Ten or more counts support this clonotype. The V call is TRBV27, the J call TRBJ2-5; tentative D call: TRBD1 (5 bases). The CDR3 has 15 residues. V dropped 4 bases and J dropped 2 bases, with 14 bases sitting between them. CDR1 is MNHEY and CDR2 is SMNVEV in the germline V gene (reference sequence). The CDR3 here is CASSYKPAGQETQYF. CDR3 coding DNA: TGTGCCAGCAGTTATAAGCCCGCAGGGCAAGAGACCCAGTACTTC.

This clonotype has ten or more counts. The V call is TRBV7-9, the J call TRBJ2-6; D uncertain. Germline assignment: CDR1 SEHNR and CDR2 FQNEAQ (reference sequence). This CDR3 contains 15 residues. The V end was cut by 6 bases, the J end by 0 bases, with 9 bases between. CDR3 DNA sequence: TGTGCCAGCAGGCTCACGTTCTCTGGGGCCAACGTCCTGACTTTC. Translated: CASRLTFSGANVLTF.

This clonotype was seen ten or more times. The chain recombines TRBV9 with TRBJ2-7, with D perhaps matching TRBD2 (6 bases). The CDR3 contains 13 residues. Germline CDR1 and CDR2: SGDLS and YYNGEE. CDR3 amino acids: CAGLGRRSYEQYF. DNA of the CDR3: TGTGCGGGGCTCGGGAGACGGTCGTACGAGCAGTACTTC.

This clonotype was seen a few times. The chain recombines TRBV5-6 with TRBJ1-2; no clear D gene. V was pared by 7 bases and J by 8 bases, with 18 bases between. CDR1 and CDR2 from the germline V gene are SGHDT and YYEEEE. This CDR3 comprises 13 residues. The chain's CDR3 is CASHGVDGRGYTF. Here the CDR3 DNA reads TGTGCCAGCCACGGTGTCGACGGGCGAGGCTACACCTTC.

This clonotype was seen many times. V gene TRBV15 combines with J gene TRBJ2-2; either TRBD1 or TRBD2 may fit D (5 bases each). The CDR3 consists of 16 residues. CDR1 and CDR2 from the germline V gene are LNHNV and YYDKDF (reference sequence). V was pared by 0 bases and J by 5 bases, with 13 bases between. The chain's CDR3 is CATSRDAGSWTGELFF. In DNA, the CDR3 is TGTGCCACCAGCAGAGATGCAGGGAGCTGGACCGGGGAGCTGTTTTTT.

This clonotype was observed many times. The rearrangement uses TRBV5-1 and TRBJ2-2, with D tentatively TRBD2 (5 bases). Germline CDR1 is SGHRS and CDR2 is YFSETQ. This CDR3 has 16 residues. With 1 base removed from V and 6 bases from J, the gap between germline ends came to 16 bases. CDR3: CASSLPEAALAGELFF. In DNA form, the CDR3 reads TGCGCCAGCAGCTTGCCGGAGGCCGCTCTGGCCGGGGAGCTGTTTTTT.

This clonotype was detected ten times or more. V gene TRBV5-4 combines with J gene TRBJ2-1; TRBD2 matches 8 bases. The V gene end was trimmed by 3 bases and the J gene end by 10 bases; junction bases not matched to a gene: 9. This CDR3 region has 14 residues. CDR1 is SGHNT and CDR2 is YYREEE in the germline V gene (reference sequence). In DNA, the CDR3 is TGTGCCAGCAGCTCTCCGGGACTAGGATGGGAGCAGTTCTTC. It codes for CASSSPGLGWEQFF.

The rearrangement links TRBV20-1 to TRBJ2-5; no firm D call. CDR1 DFQATT and CDR2 SNEGSKA come from the germline V gene (reference sequence). V lost 4 bases to trimming and J lost 2 bases, with 8 bases between them. CDR3 length: 12 residues. The CDR3 DNA sequence: TGCAGTGCTAACCCAACGCAAGAGACCCAGTACTTC. This gives the protein CSANPTQETQYF.

This clonotype was seen at least ten times. The gene calls are TRBV12-3 or TRBV12-4 and TRBJ2-2, with 9 nucleotides matching TRBD2. The V gene end was trimmed by 8 bases and the J gene end by 5 bases; junction bases not matched to a gene: 12. The CDR3 loop spans 16 amino acids. The CDR3 sequence is CASLNSGRGRTGELFF. The CDR3 DNA follows: TGTGCCAGCTTAAATAGCGGGAGAGGACGGACCGGGGAGCTGTTTTTT.

By share, this clonotype counts as medium-sized. The chain carries TRBV12-3 or TRBV12-4 and TRBJ2-7; 10 bases are shared with TRBD1. The CDR3 length is 15 residues. The trim removed 5 bases at V and 8 bases at J, leaving 12 bases unmatched. As DNA, the CDR3 is TGTGCCAGCAGTCCTGGTCGGGGACAGGGGACCCAGCAGTACTTC. Encoded protein: CASSPGRGQGTQQYF.

This clonotype was seen a few times. This chain uses TRBV12-3 or TRBV12-4 with TRBJ2-3; TRBD2 might be the D (7 bases). CDR3 length equals 13 residues. V was cut by 1 base and J by 7 bases, with 9 bases left in between. The CDR3 sequence is CASSLEGGHTQYF. The DNA of the CDR3 is TGTGCCAGCAGTTTAGAGGGGGGGCATACGCAGTATTTT.

This clonotype was seen at least ten times. CDR3: CASSLDILNTGELFF. The CDR3 nucleotides read TGTGCCAGCAGCCTCGACATCCTGAACACCGGGGAGCTGTTTTTT. The rearrangement links TRBV7-6 to TRBJ2-2; D is unclear. Between the trimmed V and J ends, which lost 5 bases and 1 base, there was a span of 11 bases. The germline gives CDR1 SGHVS, CDR2 FNYEAQ. The CDR3 runs to 15 residues.